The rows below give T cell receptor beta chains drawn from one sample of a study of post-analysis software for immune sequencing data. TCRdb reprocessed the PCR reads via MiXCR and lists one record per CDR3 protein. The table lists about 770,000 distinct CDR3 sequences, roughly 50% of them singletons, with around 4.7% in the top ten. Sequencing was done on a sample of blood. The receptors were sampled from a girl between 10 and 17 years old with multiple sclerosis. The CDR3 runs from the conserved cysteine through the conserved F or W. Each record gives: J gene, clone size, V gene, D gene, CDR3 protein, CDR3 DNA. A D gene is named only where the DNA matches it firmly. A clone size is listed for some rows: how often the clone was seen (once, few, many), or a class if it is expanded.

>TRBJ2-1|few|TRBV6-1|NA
CASTKGATVNEQFF
TGTGCCAGCACGAAGGGCGCCACCGTGAATGAGCAGTTCTTC
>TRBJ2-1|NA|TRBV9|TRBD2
CASSVYRDYDNEQFF
TGTGCCAGCAGCGTGTACCGGGACTACGACAATGAGCAGTTCTTC
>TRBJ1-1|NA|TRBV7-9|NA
CASSLESDREAFF
TGTGCCAGCAGCTTGGAATCCGACAGGGAAGCTTTCTTT
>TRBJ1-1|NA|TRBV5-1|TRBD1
CVSSFGQVDTEAFF
TGCGTCAGCAGCTTCGGACAGGTTGACACTGAAGCTTTCTTT
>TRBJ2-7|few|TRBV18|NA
CASSPTTDYEQYF
TGTGCCAGCTCACCAACTACGGACTACGAGCAGTACTTC
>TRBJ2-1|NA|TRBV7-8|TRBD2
CASSPQQGLAGDSEQFF
TGTGCCAGCAGCCCCCAACAGGGACTAGCGGGAGACAGTGAGCAGTTCTTC
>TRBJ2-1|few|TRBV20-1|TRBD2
CSASKLAGNSYNEQFF
TGCAGTGCTAGTAAGCTAGCGGGAAACTCCTACAATGAGCAGTTCTTC
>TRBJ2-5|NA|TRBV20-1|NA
CSATSHRSEQYF
TGCAGTGCTACTAGTCATCGGAGTGAGCAGTACTTC
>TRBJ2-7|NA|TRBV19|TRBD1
CASSKRTGGEQYF
TGTGCCAGTAGTAAGCGGACAGGGGGCGAGCAGTACTTC
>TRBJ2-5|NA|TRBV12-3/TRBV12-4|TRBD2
CASSDPGGGSGETQYF
TGTGCCAGCAGTGATCCGGGAGGGGGATCGGGAGAGACCCAGTACTTC